This entry features one TCR beta chain sequence. This clonotype was observed a few times. Its cognate antigen has yet to be identified. Per-nucleotide qualities are absent, and no much larger clonotype sits a single base away. The CDR3 holds 17 amino acids from the cysteine to the phenylalanine. Of the read, only the CDR3 DNA is kept; its 51 bases are in frame from base 1. The germline V gene supplies CDR1 SGHTA and CDR2 FQGNSA. V has 3 bases trimmed and J has 4 bases trimmed; junction bases matching no gene number 8. The library relied on PCR. Reads for this sample came from an Illumina HiSeq 2500. Molecular barcoding was employed in the preparation of TCR libraries, with unique molecular identifiers being used to normalize TCRbeta repertoire quantification. TCRdb reprocessed the public reads (quality trimming at Q25 with fastp, clone calling with MiXCR) and kept in-frame beta chains. Entries are consolidated by CDR3 protein sequence, retaining the most common genes and DNA. This sample comprises approximately 400,000 distinct CDR3 sequences, about 11% of them detected only once. Roughly 5.5% of the sample is held by the ten biggest clonotypes.

The record originates from a study of T-cell reconstitution after alpha-beta-depleted transplantation in children (dated by TCRdb to the mid-2010s). Background on the whole study: Using TCR repertoire profiling, the study followed T-cell immune reconstitution in a quantitative way in children after TCRalphabeta/CD19-depleted allogeneic hematopoietic cell transplantation.

The receptor was isolated from a human donor who donated a stem cell graft to a child with acute myeloid leukemia. This chain joins TRBV7-2 to TRBJ2-3; 12 middle bases align to TRBD2. Sequences were derived from PBMCs from the stem cell graft donor, sampled from the stem cell graft. Read as DNA, the sequence is TGTGCCAGCAGCTTCAGGACTAGCGGGGTGCAGCCAGATACGCAGTATTTT. This sequence encodes CASSFRTSGVQPDTQYF.